The source of this T cell receptor (beta chain) is a study of cytomegalovirus exposure and HLA in healthy donors. Study-level findings and limits: What was likely a sequencing artifact was a cluster of highly shared sequence variants. The majority of TCR sequences were rare, yet some public TCRs appeared in many donors. With high specificity and sensitivity, the classifier reportedly diagnosed cytomegalovirus status.

There were likely unrecorded immune exposures, though donors were nominally healthy when sampled. 60 Vbeta and 13 Jbeta primers were used in PCR. Sequencing used immunoSEQ multiplex PCR; TCRdb keeps in-frame clones, though not all of them. The sample contains 100,000 to 150,000 clones, 8% to 11% of which appear only once. Notes on this clone: As yet, its antigen is unknown.

Germline CDR1 LNHDA, CDR2 SQIVND (reference sequence). V gave up 8 bases and J gave up 6 bases; unmatched junction bases: 9. This CDR3 has 13 residues. The receptor was derived from a woman aged 18-29 years in good health and CMV-seropositive. V gene TRBV19 combines with J gene TRBJ1-1; 7 bases agree with TRBD1. The sample consisted of PBMCs. In DNA, the CDR3 is TGTGCCAGTGCCGTCGACAGGGCCTCTGAAGCTTTCTTT. Translation: CASAVDRASEAFF.